The text below deals with one T cell receptor beta chain. Trimming removed 4 bases from V and 3 bases from J, with 9 bases in between. CDR1 and CDR2 (germline): MNHEY, SMNVEV (reference sequence). The length of the CDR3 is 14 residues. How the authors handled the data: From reference gene primer amplification, estimates of nucleated cell counts were derived. Clones were sequenced by immunoSEQ multiplex PCR, and TCRdb holds only the in-frame ones, with some missing. The V and J calls and clone size come from that table; D and trimming were worked out from the DNA. The table lists around 70,000 clones, over 70% of them singletons, with approximately 21% in the top ten. These data belong to a study of blood T cell repertoires in COVID-19. In the study overall: The origin of the acute and convalescent COVID-19 samples was the United States, Italy and Spain. T cells, B-cell-depleted T cells, or PBMCs provided the cDNA or gDNA that served as material.

This chain uses TRBV27 with TRBJ1-4; D may be TRBD1 (5 bases). The clonotype was recovered from a man aged 70 or older with acute or convalescent COVID-19. The specimen was peripheral blood. The CDR3 region has the DNA TGTGCCAGCAGTTCAGGGAATTCTAATGAAAAACTGTTTTTT. This encodes CASSSGNSNEKLFF.